The present T cell receptor (beta chain) was sequenced within a study of shared clonotypes between healthy human individuals. V lost 0 bases to trimming and J lost 1 base, with 3 bases between them. The CDR3 is made up of 13 amino acids. Germline V CDR1 and CDR2: LNHNV, YYDKDF (reference sequence). Study observations and caveats: Sampling included only blood; tissue repertoires likely differ.

This clone came up once. What it recognizes is unknown. In the original processing: Sequence data from immunoSEQ were junction-only and lacked quality scores; consequently, filtering differed. Clones were read by immunoSEQ multiplex PCR, and TCRdb kept only the in-frame ones, dropping some. The DNA gave D and trimming, while V, J and clone size come from that table. The data show around 990,000 clones, approximately 80% seen once. The study separated CD4+ cells into CD45RA+ naive and CD45RA-negative memory subsets. The V gene is TRBV15, the J gene TRBJ2-5; D ambiguous. The clonotype comes from a man aged 18 to 29 in good health. Some clones in this sample may be carry-over from other donors' samples. The sample consisted of memory CD4+ T cells from PBMCs. The subset denotes: CD45RA-negative fraction. CDR3 DNA sequence: TGTGCCACCAGCAGAGATCCCCAAGAGACCCAGTACTTC. Its translation: CATSRDPQETQYF. Supplemented by reference TRBV15 and TRBJ2-5, the full variable domain reads DAMVIQNPRYQVTQFGKPVTLSCSQTLNHNVMYWYQQKSSQAPKLLFHYYDKDFNNEADTPDNFQSRRPNTSFCFLDIRSPGLGDTAMYLCATSRDPQETQYFGPGTRLLVL.